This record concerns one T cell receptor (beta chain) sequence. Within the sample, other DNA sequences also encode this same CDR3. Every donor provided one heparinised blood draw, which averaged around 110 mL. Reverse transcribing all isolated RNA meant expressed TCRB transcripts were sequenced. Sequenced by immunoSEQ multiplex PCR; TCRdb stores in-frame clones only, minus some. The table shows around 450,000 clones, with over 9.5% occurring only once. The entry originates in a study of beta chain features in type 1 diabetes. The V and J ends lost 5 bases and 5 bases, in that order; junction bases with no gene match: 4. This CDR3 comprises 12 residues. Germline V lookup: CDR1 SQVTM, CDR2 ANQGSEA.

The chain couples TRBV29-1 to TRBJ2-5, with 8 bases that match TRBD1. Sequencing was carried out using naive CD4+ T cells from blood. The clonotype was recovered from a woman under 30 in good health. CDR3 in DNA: TGCAGCGTTACAACAGGGGGGGAGACCCAGTACTTC. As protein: CSVTTGGETQYF.